The rows below give T cell receptor beta chains drawn from one sample of a study of post-analysis software for immune sequencing data. A single record per CDR3 protein comes from TCRdb applying MiXCR to the PCR reads. The sample has hundreds of thousands of distinct CDR3 sequences; about 40% are singletons. Sequencing was done on a sample of blood. Every receptor here comes from a girl aged 10 to 17 with multiple sclerosis. Both conserved end residues are part of each CDR3.

v_gene: TRBV29-1
j_gene: TRBJ1-2
CDR3aa: CSFRTGDGYTF

v_gene: TRBV29-1
j_gene: TRBJ2-6
CDR3aa: CSVQGTGANVLTF

v_gene: TRBV12-3/TRBV12-4
j_gene: TRBJ2-5
CDR3aa: CASSTRGLQQYF

v_gene: TRBV7-9
j_gene: TRBJ1-4
CDR3aa: CASSGYPHAANEKLFF

v_gene: TRBV2
j_gene: TRBJ2-1
CDR3aa: CASSELVIYEQFF

v_gene: TRBV7-2
j_gene: TRBJ2-1
CDR3aa: CASSPEGASEQFF

v_gene: TRBV3-1
j_gene: TRBJ2-1
CDR3aa: CASSHRLAGNNEQFF

v_gene: TRBV30
j_gene: TRBJ1-1
CDR3aa: CAWFRVTEAFF

v_gene: TRBV3-1
j_gene: TRBJ1-1
CDR3aa: CASSPSQGGNTEAFF

v_gene: TRBV24-1
j_gene: TRBJ2-1
CDR3aa: CATSDSTSGSDEQFF

v_gene: TRBV28
j_gene: TRBJ2-3
CDR3aa: CASSLLTDTDTQYF

v_gene: TRBV2
j_gene: TRBJ2-7
CDR3aa: CAGSEGWTYEQYF

v_gene: TRBV20-1
j_gene: TRBJ2-3
CDR3aa: CSAPRTSGNPDTQYF

v_gene: TRBV12-3/TRBV12-4
j_gene: TRBJ1-2
CDR3aa: CASSSSGDRYGYTF

v_gene: TRBV12-3/TRBV12-4
j_gene: TRBJ2-5
CDR3aa: CASSQGTERRETQYF

v_gene: TRBV15
j_gene: TRBJ2-7
CDR3aa: CATSRDILAGDRSYF

v_gene: TRBV7-2
j_gene: TRBJ2-5
CDR3aa: CASSLTSYNEQYF

v_gene: TRBV3-1
j_gene: TRBJ1-3
CDR3aa: CASSQGGGGNTIYF

v_gene: TRBV7-3
j_gene: -
CDR3aa: CASSLVPGLLGEQYF

v_gene: TRBV12-3/TRBV12-4
j_gene: TRBJ2-1
CDR3aa: CASSLAGHQDNEQFF

v_gene: TRBV7-3
j_gene: TRBJ2-3
CDR3aa: CASSLGAGVDTQYF

v_gene: TRBV5-1
j_gene: TRBJ2-1
CDR3aa: CASSPVANNEQFF

v_gene: TRBV7-3
j_gene: TRBJ2-1
CDR3aa: CASSPGGENEQFF

v_gene: TRBV11-2
j_gene: TRBJ2-7
CDR3aa: CASSSQDRGPRGEQYF

v_gene: TRBV4-1
j_gene: TRBJ1-5
CDR3aa: CASSQDSRNQPQHF

v_gene: TRBV5-1
j_gene: TRBJ2-2
CDR3aa: CASSSSVLENTGELFF

v_gene: TRBV7-3
j_gene: TRBJ2-5
CDR3aa: CASSLLPGLAQQETQYF

v_gene: TRBV20-1
j_gene: TRBJ2-7
CDR3aa: CSARDRSKVGGIGEQYF

v_gene: TRBV6-1
j_gene: TRBJ1-4
CDR3aa: CASSRTGGDEKLFF

v_gene: TRBV12-3/TRBV12-4
j_gene: TRBJ2-5
CDR3aa: CASTGTGQQTQYF

v_gene: TRBV11-2
j_gene: TRBJ1-6
CDR3aa: CASSPTRQFSSYNSPLHF

v_gene: TRBV24-1
j_gene: TRBJ2-3
CDR3aa: CATSDPRPRDTQYF

v_gene: TRBV20-1
j_gene: TRBJ2-3
CDR3aa: CSASGRPLTDTQYF

v_gene: TRBV5-1
j_gene: TRBJ2-1
CDR3aa: CASSLERGDEQFF

v_gene: TRBV29-1
j_gene: TRBJ1-1
CDR3aa: CSVLGPLWEEAFF

v_gene: TRBV7-2
j_gene: TRBJ2-1
CDR3aa: CASSARLAGVNEQFF

v_gene: TRBV12-3/TRBV12-4
j_gene: TRBJ2-7
CDR3aa: CASSLGGWEKLLSSYEQYF

v_gene: TRBV20-1
j_gene: TRBJ1-4
CDR3aa: CSASTGPSNEKRFF

v_gene: TRBV29-1
j_gene: TRBJ1-5
CDR3aa: CSAAGGSGNQPQHF

v_gene: TRBV20-1
j_gene: TRBJ2-1
CDR3aa: CSAGPVVQYNEQFF

v_gene: TRBV6-2/TRBV6-3
j_gene: TRBJ1-2
CDR3aa: CASSMGVYGYTF

v_gene: TRBV5-1
j_gene: TRBJ2-3
CDR3aa: CASSTRQTDTQYF

v_gene: TRBV5-6
j_gene: TRBJ2-5
CDR3aa: CASSWADEETQYF

v_gene: TRBV7-9
j_gene: TRBJ1-1
CDR3aa: CAGSSPPGDLVAFF

v_gene: TRBV2
j_gene: TRBJ2-7
CDR3aa: CASSGPLDSYEQYF

v_gene: TRBV4-1
j_gene: TRBJ1-5
CDR3aa: CASSPWTAGQPQHF

v_gene: TRBV29-1
j_gene: TRBJ2-3
CDR3aa: CSVGPPGSPSTDTQYF

v_gene: TRBV6-5
j_gene: TRBJ1-2
CDR3aa: CASSYSTVPIGANGYTF

v_gene: TRBV25-1
j_gene: TRBJ2-2
CDR3aa: CASTQDSGRRTGELFF

v_gene: TRBV9
j_gene: TRBJ2-2
CDR3aa: CASRGLTGAGELFF

v_gene: TRBV7-8
j_gene: TRBJ1-4
CDR3aa: CASGPRWNEKLFF

v_gene: TRBV5-1
j_gene: TRBJ2-7
CDR3aa: CASRPMGGEIYEQYF